This TCR beta chain appears in the sequencing data of a study of blood T cell repertoires in COVID-19. The trim removed 6 bases at V and 10 bases at J, leaving 15 bases unmatched. Germline-derived CDR1 and CDR2 are MNHEY and SVGEGT. CDR3 length equals 17 residues. Per the study methods: Scientists estimated how many nucleated cells there were by amplifying reference gene primers. Clones were sequenced by immunoSEQ multiplex PCR, and TCRdb holds only the in-frame ones, with some missing. V, J and clone size were drawn from that table, and D and trimming were deduced from the DNA. This sample has approximately 210,000 clones, with 86% found just once.

The sequenced material came from peripheral blood. The receptor comes from a woman aged 70-85 years with acute or convalescent COVID-19. This chain connects TRBV6-2 or TRBV6-3 to TRBJ1-6, with 10 bases matching TRBD1. The CDR3: CASSSGQGYLIRSPLHF. The CDR3 DNA reads as TGTGCCAGCAGCTCGGGACAGGGGTATTTGATTCGGTCACCCCTCCACTTT.